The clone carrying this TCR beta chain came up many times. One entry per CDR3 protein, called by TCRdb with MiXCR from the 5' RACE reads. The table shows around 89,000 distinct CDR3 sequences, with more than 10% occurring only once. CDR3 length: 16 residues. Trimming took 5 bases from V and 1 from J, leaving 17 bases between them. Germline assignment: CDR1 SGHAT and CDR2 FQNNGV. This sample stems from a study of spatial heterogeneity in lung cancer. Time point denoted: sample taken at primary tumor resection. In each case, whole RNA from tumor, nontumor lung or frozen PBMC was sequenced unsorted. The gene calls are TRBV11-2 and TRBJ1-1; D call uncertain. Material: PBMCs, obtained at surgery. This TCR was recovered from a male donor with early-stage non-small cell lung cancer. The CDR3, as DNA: TGTGCCAGCAGCGCACATACGAGACAAACGAACACTGAAGCTTTCTTT. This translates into CASSAHTRQTNTEAFF.